The 21 T cell receptor beta chains listed next were all sequenced from one sample in a study of T cell responses to AZD1222 COVID-19 vaccine (dated by TCRdb to the early 2020s). This specimen's time point label, interpreted: baseline before first vaccination. The protocol used for the library was the immunoSEQ multiplex PCR assay. This is the immuneACCESS table as TCRdb keeps it, with only in-frame sequences that have V and J called. A part of the clones is gone; compared with another copy, unresolved V genes explain less than half, and the rest is unexplained. Within this sample are 44,000 or so clones, with 83% of them counted one time only. Of the sample, about 50% is held by the ten largest clones. The sample was peripheral blood, taken on day 0 of AZD1222 vaccination. These receptors came from an adult in good health.

The V call is TRBV18, the J call TRBJ1-1, with no clear D. The CDR3 runs to 13 residues. From germline, CDR1 is KGHSH and CDR2 LQKENI. The ends were cut back, 3 bases at V and 1 base at J, with 6 bases in the middle. CDR3 coding DNA: TGTGCCAGCTCACCTCAGAGGAACACTGAAGCTTTCTTT. Translating gives CASSPQRNTEAFF.

J is TRBJ2-7 and V is TRBV28; no reliable D call. Deletions cut 6 bases from V and 4 bases from J, with 7 bases between. CDR1 and CDR2 (germline): MDHEN, SYDVKM. This CDR3 comprises 11 residues. This CDR3 is CASSLGYEQYF. The CDR3 DNA sequence: TGTGCCAGCAGCCTTGGGTACGAGCAGTACTTC.

The chain links TRBV27 to TRBJ2-1, with 12 bases lining up with TRBD2. The V segment lost 5 bases and the J segment 5 bases; nucleotides outside the gene matches: 7. CDR3 length equals 16 residues. Germline loops: CDR1 MNHEY, CDR2 SMNVEV (reference sequence). The CDR3 bases are TGTGCCAGCAGTACCCGACGACTAGCGGGAGACAATGAGCAGTTCTTC. Its protein product is CASSTRRLAGDNEQFF.

This chain joins TRBV21-1 and TRBJ2-7; the listed D gene, TRBD1, was not tested against the DNA. TRBV21-1 is assigned pseudogene status. This CDR3 has 14 residues. The CDR3 loop is CASSQTGQGSKQYF. In nucleotides, the CDR3 is TGTGCCAGCAGCCAGACAGGGCAAGGTTCAAAGCAGTACTTC.

The chain has TRBV7-2 and TRBJ2-1, with 10 bases aligning to TRBD2. The ends lost 6 bases at V and 7 bases at J; junction bases unmatched: 6. The CDR3 covers 14 residues. From germline, CDR1 is SGHTA and CDR2 FQGNSA. CDR3 coding DNA: TGTGCCAGCAGATATAGCGGGGGGAAAAATGAGCAGTTCTTC. Its translation is CASRYSGGKNEQFF.

V gene TRBV4-3 combines with J gene TRBJ2-7; maybe TRBD2 (6 bases). In germline, CDR1 is LGHNA, CDR2 YSLEER. The CDR3 extends over 16 amino acids. V lost 1 base and J lost 2, with 15 bases in between. CDR3 DNA: TGCGCCAGCAGCCAAGCCGCCGGGGGTTCTCCCTACGAGCAGTACTTC. It codes for CASSQAAGGSPYEQYF.

The chain is built from TRBV3-1 (or the pseudogene TRBV3-2) and TRBJ1-1; D not certain. The CDR3 extends over 14 amino acids. Germline CDR1 and CDR2: LGHDT and YNNKEL (reference sequence). Trimming took 1 base from V and 1 from J, leaving 7 bases between them. The CDR3 sequence is CASSQVSANTEAFF. The CDR3 nucleotides read TGTGCCAGCAGCCAAGTGAGTGCGAACACTGAAGCTTTCTTT.

This chain joins TRBV6-5 and TRBJ2-2, with TRBD2 matching 10 bases. V lost 5 bases and J lost 4; bases outside the gene matches: 4. This CDR3 region has 15 residues. Germline V CDR1 and CDR2: MNHEY, SVGAGI. CDR3 sequence reads: CASSLLAGFTGELFF. The CDR3 region has the DNA TGTGCCAGCAGTCTACTAGCGGGGTTCACCGGGGAGCTGTTTTTT.

The CDR3 loop is CASRERGGGGEQFF. CDR3 coding DNA: TGTGCCAGCAGAGAAAGGGGGGGGGGCGGTGAGCAGTTCTTC. The chain recombines TRBV3-1 (or the pseudogene TRBV3-2) with TRBJ2-1; D may be TRBD2 (7 bases). CDR1 and CDR2 from the germline V gene are LGHDT and YNNKEL (reference sequence). This CDR3 has 14 residues. V lost 6 bases and J lost 9, with 18 bases in between.

This clone was seen once. This chain uses TRBV6-5 with TRBJ2-2; 9 nucleotides match TRBD2. Germline V gene lookup returns CDR1 MNHEY and CDR2 SVGAGI. The J segment lost 6 bases and the V segment lost 7 bases, leaving 9 bases of the junction unmatched. The CDR3 spans 15 residues. In DNA form, the CDR3 reads TGTGCCAGCAACGTAGCGGGAGCTAATTCCGGGGAGCTGTTTTTT. Residues: CASNVAGANSGELFF.

The chain has TRBV27 and TRBJ1-3; TRBD1 is a possible D gene (5 bases). Trimming removed 3 bases at V and 4 bases at J, with 7 bases between. The CDR3 is 13 residues long. Germline V gene sequence: CDR1 MNHEY, CDR2 SMNVEV (reference sequence). The CDR3 DNA is TGTGCCAGCAGTTTTCGACAGGGAAACACCATATATTTT. It encodes CASSFRQGNTIYF.

This clone was seen only once. V usage is TRBV30 and J usage is TRBJ2-5, with D possibly TRBD1 on 5 matching bases. The germline V gene encodes CDR1 GTSNPN and CDR2 SVGIG (reference sequence). Trimming removed 0 bases from V and 7 bases from J, with 9 bases in between. The CDR3 is 12 residues long. CDR3 in amino acids: CAWSVQVGTQYF. The CDR3 nucleotides are TGTGCCTGGAGTGTACAGGTCGGGACCCAGTACTTC. The variable domain in full, completed from reference TRBV30 and TRBJ2-5, reads SQTIHQWPATLVQPVGSPLSLECTVEGTSNPNLYWYRQAAGRGLQLLFYSVGIGQISSEVPQNLSASRPQDRQFILSSKKLLLSDSGFYLCAWSVQVGTQYFGPGTRLLVL.

V is TRBV19 and J is TRBJ2-5; 7 nucleotides agree with TRBD2. The CDR3 contains 16 residues. Germline loops: CDR1 LNHDA, CDR2 SQIVND (reference sequence). The J segment lost 3 bases and the V segment lost 5 bases, leaving 12 bases of the junction unmatched. The CDR3 DNA is TGTGCCAGTAGTCTGGGTCTAGCGGCGAGAGAAGAGACCCAGTACTTC. Translation: CASSLGLAAREETQYF.

This sequence joins TRBV29-1 and TRBJ2-5; possibly TRBD2 for D (8 bases). Germline V gene data show CDR1 as SQVTM and CDR2 as ANQGSEA. Trimming left V 7 bases short and J 5 bases short, with 20 bases between. This CDR3 contains 14 residues. CDR3 DNA: TGCAGCGCCGTCAGAGGGGGCGGGAGGGAGACCCAGTACTTC. Translating gives CSAVRGGGRETQYF. Full variable domain (outside the CDR3, taken from reference TRBV29-1 and TRBJ2-5): SAVISQKPSRDICQRGTSLTIQCQVDSQVTMMFWYRQQPGQSLTLIATANQGSEATYESGFVIDKFPISRPNLTFSTLTVSNMSPEDSSIYLCSAVRGGGRETQYFGPGTRLLVL.

This clone has only one observation. The chain employs TRBV2 and TRBJ2-7; no reliable D call. The CDR3 is 11 amino acids. Germline CDR1 is SNHLY and CDR2 is FYNNEI. Trimming cost V 6 bases and J 2 bases, with 5 bases left between them. Written as DNA, the CDR3 is TGTGCCAGCAGGGAGACCTACGAGCAGTACTTC. Translated, it gives CASRETYEQYF.

The chain has TRBV7-3 and TRBJ1-3; D is possibly TRBD1 (5 bases). Trimming removed 1 base at V and 3 bases at J, with 10 bases between. This CDR3 comprises 15 residues. Germline assignment: CDR1 SGHTA and CDR2 FQGTGA. DNA of the CDR3: TGTGCCAGCAGCTTAAGCGGGGGGTTTGGAAACACCATATATTTT. Its protein is CASSLSGGFGNTIYF.

The V call is TRBV5-4, the J call TRBJ2-1; D might be TRBD1 or TRBD2, each matching 5 bases. Germline V gives CDR1 SGHNT, CDR2 YYREEE (reference sequence). This CDR3 has 14 amino acids. V lost 4 bases, J lost 5 bases, and 13 bases lay in between. The CDR3 spells CASSPIGGNNEQFF. DNA of the CDR3: TGTGCCAGCAGCCCCATTGGGGGAAACAATGAGCAGTTCTTC.

The chain joins TRBV7-2 to TRBJ2-1; a weak D match, TRBD2 (7 bases). This CDR3 is 15 amino acids long. Trimming cost V 7 bases and J 2 bases, with 15 bases left between them. Germline lookup yields CDR1 SGHTA and CDR2 FQGNSA. CDR3 protein: CASTYRGATYNEQFF. The CDR3 nucleotides read TGTGCCAGCACCTACCGGGGGGCGACCTACAATGAGCAGTTCTTC.

The chain uses TRBV4-1 and TRBJ2-5; no firm D call. Trimming removed 4 bases from V and 5 bases from J, with 8 bases in between. Germline lookup yields CDR1 MGHRA and CDR2 YSYEKL. The CDR3 loop spans 12 amino acids. The CDR3 is CASSPDEETQYF. The CDR3 DNA is TGCGCCAGCAGCCCGGACGAGGAGACCCAGTACTTC.

V usage is TRBV13 and J usage is TRBJ2-7; 7 bases match TRBD2. The germline V gene encodes CDR1 PRHDT and CDR2 FYEKMQ (reference sequence). The ends lost 3 bases at V and 6 bases at J; junction bases unmatched: 14. The CDR3 loop spans 16 amino acids. This chain's CDR3 is CASSLRPGEGRSEQYF. As DNA, the CDR3 is TGTGCCAGCAGCTTGCGGCCTGGGGAGGGTCGATCCGAGCAGTACTTC. The full variable domain, in which reference TRBV13 and TRBJ2-7 provide the parts outside the CDR3, is AAGVIQSPRHLIKEKRETATLKCYPIPRHDTVYWYQQGPGQDPQFLISFYEKMQSDKGSIPDRFSAQQFSDYHSELNMSSLELGDSALYFCASSLRPGEGRSEQYFGPGTRLTVT.

The chain uses TRBV18 and TRBJ2-7; 8 bases are a match to TRBD1. From germline, CDR1 is KGHSH and CDR2 LQKENI. Losses at the gene ends were 1 base for V and 5 bases for J; bases not matched to a gene: 10. The CDR3 is 16 residues long. CDR3 protein: CASSPRKAGDRNEQYF. CDR3 bases: TGTGCCAGCTCACCACGAAAGGCAGGGGACAGGAACGAGCAGTACTTC.